This T cell receptor (beta chain) was sequenced in a study of T-cell reconstitution after alpha-beta-depleted transplantation in children. Researchers prepared the TCRbeta library using unique molecular identifiers, the study reports. One entry per CDR3 protein, called by TCRdb with MiXCR from the PCR reads. The sample has some 300,000 distinct CDR3 sequences, about a tenth seen once; the top ten hold roughly 7%. Trimming cost V 10 bases and J 5 bases, with 9 bases left between them. Germline-derived CDR1 and CDR2 are ENHRY and SYGVKD. The CDR3 is 11 amino acids. This clonotype was detected ten times or more.

The chain carries TRBV10-3 and TRBJ2-1; D call uncertain. This specimen consisted of PBMCs, obtained before TCRalphabeta/CD19-depleted stem cell transplant. The TCR was taken from a boy younger than two with acute myeloid leukemia, due to receive a stem cell transplant. The CDR3 protein is CASGSDNEQFF. In DNA, the CDR3 is TGTGCCAGTGGCAGCGACAATGAGCAGTTCTTC.